This record concerns one TCR beta chain sequence. The junction departs from the called germline gene at one end, perhaps through a read error. The record originates from a study of blood T cell repertoires in COVID-19. The CDR3 contains 13 residues. CDR1 and CDR2 from the germline V gene are KGHSH and LQKENI. Source study methods: Amplified reference gene primers provided the basis for estimating nucleated cell counts. Method: immunoSEQ multiplex PCR; TCRdb's copy keeps in-frame clones and lacks some. V and J calls and clone size are given by that table; D and trimming were obtained from the DNA. The sample shows under 150,000 clones, 84% of them seen only once.

The source is a human donor in a cohort sampled during active COVID-19. V gene TRBV18 combines with J gene TRBJ1-1, with TRBD1 matching over 7 bases. What was sequenced was peripheral blood. CDR3 DNA: TGTACCAGCTCACCAAGGGGGCGCAGTAAGGATTTCTTT. Protein sequence: CTSSPRGRSKDFF.